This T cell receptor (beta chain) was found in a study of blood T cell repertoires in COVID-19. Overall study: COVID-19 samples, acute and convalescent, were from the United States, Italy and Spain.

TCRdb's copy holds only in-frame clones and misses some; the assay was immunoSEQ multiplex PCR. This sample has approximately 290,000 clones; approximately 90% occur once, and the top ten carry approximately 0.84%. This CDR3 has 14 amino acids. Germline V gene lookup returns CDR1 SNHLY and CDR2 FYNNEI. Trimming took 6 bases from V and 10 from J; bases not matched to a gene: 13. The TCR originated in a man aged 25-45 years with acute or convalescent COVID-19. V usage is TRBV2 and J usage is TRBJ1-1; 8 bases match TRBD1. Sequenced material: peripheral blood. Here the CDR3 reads CASRGTGLTGGAFF. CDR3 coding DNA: TGTGCCAGCAGGGGGACAGGCCTGACGGGAGGAGCTTTCTTT.